This T cell receptor beta chain was identified during a study of human T cells and chemical hapten exposure. CDR3 length: 15 amino acids. The junction had 9 bases not matched to a gene; V was cut back by 2 bases and J by 6 bases. Germline assignment: CDR1 SGHAT and CDR2 FQNNGV. This clonotype was detected ten times or more. Sample time point: patch test 1, 2 weeks after DPC sensitization. The sample's treatment: therapeutic diphenylcyclopropenone sensitization with weekly scalp DPC. TCRdb reanalysed the RACE reads using MiXCR and keeps one entry per CDR3 protein. The sample includes around 110,000 distinct CDR3 sequences, around an eighth of them seen just once.

The sample was whole blood, taken in connection with sensitization to the hapten diphenylcyclopropenone (DPC). The J gene is TRBJ2-5, the V gene TRBV11-2, with 7 positions matching TRBD1. The sequence was obtained from a woman aged 45-65 years with alopecia areata. Some clones in this sample may be carry-over from other donors' samples. CDR3 nucleotide sequence: TGTGCCAGCAGCTTAAGCCCGGGACAGCCAAAGACCCAGTACTTC. Its translation: CASSLSPGQPKTQYF.